Shown below are 28 T cell receptor beta chains from a single sample sequenced in a study of blood T cell repertoires in COVID-19. Here immunoSEQ multiplex PCR was the method, and the copy in TCRdb shows in-frame clones only, minus some. This table holds just over 80,000 clones, around 81% found once. The specimen was peripheral blood. The receptors were gathered from a man older than 75 with acute or convalescent COVID-19.

The J gene is TRBJ1-1, the V gene TRBV24-1; 8 positions agree with TRBD1. Germline CDR1 KGHDR, CDR2 SFDVKD. The CDR3 has 15 amino acids. The V gene end was trimmed by 3 bases and the J gene end by 6 bases; junction bases not matched to a gene: 8. CDR3 sequence: CATSDPDRGNSEAFF. The CDR3, as DNA: TGTGCCACCAGTGATCCCGACAGGGGAAATTCTGAAGCTTTCTTT.

The V and J genes are TRBV5-1 and TRBJ2-2; tentatively, D is TRBD2 (5 bases). Germline V gene data show CDR1 as SGHRS and CDR2 as YFSETQ. The CDR3 sequence is 16 residues long. V dropped 0 bases and J dropped 5 bases, with 14 bases sitting between them. CDR3 sequence reads: CASSLVLATGTGELFF. The CDR3 DNA reads as TGCGCCAGCAGCTTGGTGTTAGCGACTGGTACCGGGGAGCTGTTTTTT.

This chain connects TRBV11-2 to TRBJ2-3; tentative D call: TRBD2 (6 bases). The CDR3 spans 15 residues. V lost 5 bases, J lost 2 bases, and 14 bases lay in between. From germline, CDR1 is SGHAT and CDR2 FQNNGV. CDR3: CASSPRRAHTDTQYF. The CDR3 DNA reads as TGTGCCAGCAGCCCGAGGAGGGCCCACACAGATACGCAGTATTTT.

This chain joins TRBV4-2 and TRBJ1-4; the D gene is possibly TRBD1 (6 bases). The V and J ends lost 8 bases and 5 bases respectively, with 21 bases between them. Germline assignment: CDR1 LGHNA and CDR2 YNFKEQ. The CDR3 has 16 residues. The CDR3 protein is CASGFRDNPGNEKLFF. DNA of the CDR3: TGTGCCAGCGGATTCCGGGACAACCCCGGGAATGAAAAACTGTTTTTT.

This clone was recorded only once. The CDR3 bases are TGTGCCTGGAGTGTATCGCACTTTTCGAGTGAAGCTTTCTTT. Amino acids: CAWSVSHFSSEAFF. The gene calls are TRBV30 and TRBJ1-1; D unclear. Looked up from germline, CDR1 is GTSNPN and CDR2 is SVGIG (reference sequence). V was shortened by 0 bases and J by 7 bases, with 15 bases between the two germline ends. The length of the CDR3 is 14 residues.

This clone came up a few times. The CDR3, as DNA: TGTGCCAGCAGCTCCAGACAGGGAGAGAACACCGGGGAGCTGTTTTTT. Protein product: CASSSRQGENTGELFF. The J gene is TRBJ2-2, the V gene TRBV7-6; 7 bases are a match to TRBD1. Unmatched junction bases numbered 6, after V lost 4 bases and J lost 1 base. Germline V gene sequence: CDR1 SGHVS, CDR2 FNYEAQ. The CDR3 runs to 16 residues.

The rearrangement links TRBV6-6 to TRBJ2-7; weak D call: TRBD2 (7 bases). CDR1 and CDR2 from the germline V gene are MNHNY and SVGAGI (reference sequence). This CDR3 contains 16 residues. Trimming stripped 2 bases from V and 6 bases from J, with 20 bases between. CDR3 coding DNA: TGTGCCAGCAGTTACACGGTGGGGGGGCGGTGGAGCGAGCAGTACTTC. Translated, it gives CASSYTVGGRWSEQYF.

The gene calls are TRBV28 and TRBJ1-1; D ambiguous. V was clipped by 3 bases and J by 5 bases, with 4 bases between them. The germline V gene encodes CDR1 MDHEN and CDR2 SYDVKM. CDR3 length equals 11 residues. For the CDR3, the DNA is TGTGCCAGCAGTTTGAGGACTGAAGCTTTCTTT. Its translation is CASSLRTEAFF.

This chain joins TRBV29-1 and TRBJ2-2, with 7 nucleotides matching TRBD1. The CDR3 totals 14 residues. Germline V gene lookup returns CDR1 SQVTM and CDR2 ANQGSEA. After removal of 5 bases from V and 0 bases from J, the junction contained 3 bases not matched to a gene. CDR3 in amino acids: CSVSGTANTGELFF. Written as DNA, the CDR3 is TGCAGCGTTTCAGGGACAGCGAACACCGGGGAGCTGTTTTTT.

The chain joins TRBV7-2 to TRBJ2-2; a weak D match, TRBD1 (6 bases). The CDR3 totals 18 residues. V lost 5 bases to trimming and J lost 5 bases, with 24 bases between them. CDR1 and CDR2 from the germline V gene are SGHTA and FQGNSA. The CDR3 reads CASSQTAPARGQTGELFF. CDR3 nucleotide sequence: TGTGCCAGCAGCCAAACAGCCCCCGCCCGCGGACAGACCGGGGAGCTGTTTTTT.

This chain uses TRBV28 with TRBJ1-2; TRBD1 aligns across 7 bases. V dropped 5 bases and J dropped 4; count of bases not matched to a gene: 4. Germline loops: CDR1 MDHEN, CDR2 SYDVKM. This CDR3 has 13 amino acids. The CDR3 DNA reads as TGTGCCAGCAGTCCAAGGGACAGCTATGGCTACACCTTC. Encoded protein: CASSPRDSYGYTF.

V and J are TRBV6-1 and TRBJ1-5, with D tentatively TRBD1 (6 bases). CDR3 size: 14 residues. Trimming shortened V by 3 bases and J by 5 bases, and 11 bases separated the two germline ends. CDR1 is MNHNS, CDR2 SASEGT, per germline. CDR3 DNA: TGTGCCAGCAGTGAGGACAGAGCATATCAGCCCCAGCATTTT. Protein sequence: CASSEDRAYQPQHF.

A single count supports this clone. This chain joins TRBV11-2 and TRBJ2-7; the match to TRBD2 covers 10 bases. The CDR3 is 15 amino acids. The J segment lost 3 bases and the V segment lost 4 bases, leaving 6 bases of the junction unmatched. Per germline, CDR1 SGHAT and CDR2 FQNNGV. The DNA for the CDR3 is TGTGCCAGCAGCTCCGGACTAGCGGTAGGCTACGAGCAGTACTTC. This sequence encodes CASSSGLAVGYEQYF.

This chain uses TRBV7-9 with TRBJ2-7, with D possibly matching TRBD1 (5 bases). The germline V gene has CDR1 SEHNR and CDR2 FQNEAQ (reference sequence). Between the trimmed V and J ends, which lost 6 bases and 0 bases, there was a span of 9 bases. The CDR3 is made up of 13 amino acids. The DNA of the CDR3 is TGTGCCAGCAGGACAGCAAGCTCCTACGAGCAGTACTTC. Protein: CASRTASSYEQYF.

CDR3 coding DNA: TGTGCCAGCAGCGGGGCCTCGGGGGCTAATGAAAAACTGTTTTTT. As protein: CASSGASGANEKLFF. The V call is TRBV2, the J call TRBJ1-4; a weak D match, TRBD1 (5 bases). This CDR3 has 15 residues. CDR1 and CDR2 (germline): SNHLY, FYNNEI. Between the trimmed V and J ends, which lost 6 bases and 3 bases, there was a span of 14 bases.

This rearrangement joins TRBV3-1 (or the pseudogene TRBV3-2) to TRBJ1-1; the D gene is possibly TRBD1 (6 bases). This CDR3 region has 14 residues. Germline lookup yields CDR1 LGHDT and CDR2 YNNKEL (reference sequence). The V end lost 0 bases, the J end lost 4 bases, and 9 bases lay between the germline ends. The CDR3 nucleotides are TGTGCCAGCAGCCAAGACTTGACAGGCACTGAAGCTTTCTTT. This gives the protein CASSQDLTGTEAFF.

The V gene is TRBV5-1, the J gene TRBJ2-1; 8 nucleotides align to TRBD1. This CDR3 region has 14 residues. In germline, CDR1 is SGHRS, CDR2 YFSETQ. Trimming took 2 bases from V and 7 from J; bases not matched to a gene: 5. CDR3 amino acids: CASSFMTGENEQFF. The DNA of the CDR3 is TGCGCCAGCAGCTTCATGACAGGGGAAAATGAGCAGTTCTTC.

This chain joins TRBV5-1 and TRBJ2-1; TRBD2 matches at 9 bases. The germline V gene encodes CDR1 SGHRS and CDR2 YFSETQ. This CDR3 is 17 amino acids long. Trimming removed 0 bases from V and 3 bases from J; junction bases left unmatched: 7. CDR3 region: CASSLAVAGAGYNEQFF. CDR3 DNA: TGCGCCAGCAGCTTGGCGGTAGCGGGAGCTGGCTACAATGAGCAGTTCTTC.

The chain couples TRBV5-1 to TRBJ2-7; 8 positions agree with TRBD2. V lost 1 base and J lost 3; bases outside the gene matches: 6. This CDR3 comprises 15 residues. CDR1 SGHRS and CDR2 YFSETQ come from the germline V gene. The CDR3 DNA reads TGCGCCAGCAGCTTGCAAGCGGGAGAACTCTACGAGCAGTACTTC. It is translated as CASSLQAGELYEQYF.

The CDR3 protein is CASSLEPGQFNSPLHF. DNA for the CDR3: TGCGCCAGCAGCTTGGAACCGGGACAGTTTAATTCACCCCTCCACTTT. The V call is TRBV5-1, the J call TRBJ1-6, with TRBD1 matching 7 bases. There are 16 residues in the CDR3. V lost 0 bases to trimming and J lost 6 bases; unmatched junction nucleotides: 6. Germline assignment: CDR1 SGHRS and CDR2 YFSETQ.

The chain uses TRBV5-4 and TRBJ2-2, with D tentatively TRBD1 (5 bases). CDR1 is SGHNT and CDR2 is YYREEE in the germline V gene (reference sequence). The V end was cut by 4 bases, the J end by 1 base, with 11 bases between. CDR3 size: 15 residues. The CDR3 region has the DNA TGTGCCAGCAGCGCTGGGGCAGTGAACACCGGGGAGCTGTTTTTT. Its translation is CASSAGAVNTGELFF.

J is TRBJ2-7 and V is TRBV19; TRBD2 agrees at 8 bases. The trim removed 5 bases at V and 3 bases at J, leaving 9 bases unmatched. This CDR3 is built from 15 residues. CDR1 and CDR2 (germline): LNHDA, SQIVND (reference sequence). The CDR3 nucleotides read TGTGCCAGTAGTGTGAGCGGGGGAACCCTCTACGAGCAGTACTTC. As protein: CASSVSGGTLYEQYF. The whole variable domain, filled in from reference TRBV19 and TRBJ2-7, reads DGGITQSPKYLFRKEGQNVTLSCEQNLNHDAMYWYRQDPGQGLRLIYYSQIVNDFQKGDIAEGYSVSREKKESFPLTVTSAQKNPTAFYLCASSVSGGTLYEQYFGPGTRLTVT.

The rearrangement joins TRBV25-1 to TRBJ2-7, with 8 bases fitting TRBD1. Germline loops: CDR1 MGHDK, CDR2 SYGVNS. V was pared by 3 bases and J by 6 bases, with 10 bases of the junction left unmatched. The CDR3 is 15 amino acids. This CDR3 is CASSDRTGPPREQYF. CDR3 nucleotides: TGTGCCAGCAGTGATCGGACAGGGCCTCCGCGCGAGCAGTACTTC.

Here the CDR3 DNA reads TGTGCCAGCAGCCCCGCAACAGGGCTAATCACAGATACGCAGTATTTT. It translates to CASSPATGLITDTQYF. The rearrangement links TRBV27 to TRBJ2-3; D may be TRBD1 (6 bases). The V end lost 6 bases, the J end lost 2 bases, and 18 bases lay between the germline ends. The CDR3 runs to 16 residues. Germline V CDR1 and CDR2: MNHEY, SMNVEV (reference sequence).

The chain links TRBV5-6 to TRBJ2-2; TRBD2 matches 10 bases. The CDR3 has 17 amino acids. Germline-derived CDR1 and CDR2 are SGHDT and YYEEEE. Trimming cost V 1 base and J 4 bases; bases outside gene matches: 7. In DNA, the CDR3 is TGTGCCAGCAGCTTGTTGGGGCTAGCGGGAGCCACCGGGGAGCTGTTTTTT. It is translated as CASSLLGLAGATGELFF.

The V call is TRBV19, the J call TRBJ2-2; D possibly corresponds to TRBD1 (5 bases). Germline V CDR1 and CDR2: LNHDA, SQIVND (reference sequence). There are 17 residues in the CDR3. Between the trimmed V and J ends, which lost 6 bases and 0 bases, there was a span of 17 bases. The CDR3 DNA reads as TGTGCCAGTAGGCCCCGAGACAGTGTTACGAACACCGGGGAGCTGTTTTTT. The encoded protein is CASRPRDSVTNTGELFF.

As DNA, the CDR3 is TGCGCCAGCAGCCGGGGGGGGTCCCTCAGGGTAAGAGCAGATACGCAGTATTTT. As protein: CASSRGGSLRVRADTQYF. This chain uses TRBV5-1 with TRBJ2-3; 8 nucleotides align to TRBD2. The CDR3 extends over 18 amino acids. V was clipped by 4 bases and J by 4 bases; unmatched bases: 17. Germline-derived CDR1 and CDR2 are SGHRS and YFSETQ.

The gene calls are TRBV5-1 and TRBJ1-2; D might be TRBD1 (5 bases). CDR1 is SGHRS, CDR2 YFSETQ, per germline. V was clipped by 4 bases and J by 4 bases, with 17 bases between them. The CDR3 extends over 15 amino acids. The CDR3 here is CASSLNPQGIYGYTF. CDR3 coding DNA: TGCGCCAGCAGCCTAAATCCTCAGGGTATCTATGGCTACACCTTC. Full variable domain (outside the CDR3, taken from reference TRBV5-1 and TRBJ1-2): KAGVTQTPRYLIKTRGQQVTLSCSPISGHRSVSWYQQTPGQGLQFLFEYFSETQRNKGNFPGRFSGRQFSNSRSEMNVSTLELGDSALYLCASSLNPQGIYGYTFGSGTRLTVV.